These 4 T cell receptor beta chains were sequenced from one sample in a study of blood T cell repertoires in COVID-19. Profiling relied on immunoSEQ multiplex PCR, and the TCRdb table lists in-frame clones only, not all of them. Here the sample spans 70,000 to 100,000 clones, around 88% being singletons. Sequencing was carried out using peripheral blood. The receptor source for this set is a man at least 80 years old with active or convalescent COVID-19.

The chain has TRBV18 and TRBJ2-1, with 7 nucleotides matching TRBD1. CDR3 length: 13 residues. The germline gives CDR1 KGHSH, CDR2 LQKENI. V shed 3 bases and J 7 bases; nucleotides not matched to a gene: 3. The CDR3 DNA reads as TGTGCCAGCTCACCTCCGACAGGGAATGAGCAGTTCTTC. Its protein is CASSPPTGNEQFF.

The CDR3 protein is CASSIGTGREQYF. Written as DNA, the CDR3 is TGTGCCAGCTCAATCGGGACAGGTCGCGAGCAGTACTTC. The chain is built from TRBV18 and TRBJ2-7; TRBD1 matches at 8 bases. The CDR3 totals 13 residues. V dropped 5 bases and J dropped 6; count of bases not matched to a gene: 6. Germline V gene lookup returns CDR1 KGHSH and CDR2 LQKENI.

This clone was counted only a few times. V usage is TRBV11-3 and J usage is TRBJ2-7; no clear D. V was cut by 2 bases and J by 3 bases, with 8 bases left in between. Looked up from germline, CDR1 is SGHNT and CDR2 is YENEEA. CDR3 size: 13 residues. This chain's CDR3 is CASSLKPNYEQYF. The CDR3 nucleotides are TGTGCCAGCAGCTTAAAGCCTAACTACGAGCAGTACTTC.

This clone has only one observation. The chain recombines TRBV7-9 with TRBJ1-6; TRBD1 agrees at 10 bases. V lost 2 bases to trimming and J lost 8 bases; unmatched junction nucleotides: 3. The length of the CDR3 is 15 residues. Germline CDR1 reads SEHNR; CDR2 reads FQNEAQ (reference sequence). CDR3 sequence (DNA): TGTGCCAGCAGCTTATCGACAGGGGGCCATTCACCCCTCCACTTT. Amino acid sequence: CASSLSTGGHSPLHF.